Here is one TCR beta chain with its context. Its antigen remains unidentified. Relative to the germline gene, one junction end is altered; a read error may explain this. The sample belongs to a study of tumor-infiltrating lymphocytes in primary liver carcinoma. Study-wide background: The patients comprised men and women between the ages of 30 and 69 years. Whole-study results and caveats: Whereas tumor region pairs overlapped more, tumor-adjacent and tumor-blood pairs overlapped less. Against blood, tumors held a significantly higher top-250-clone fraction (p = 0.039).

The investigators made TCR beta cDNA from about 500 ng total RNA, using a constant-region primer. Slightly modified ARM-PCR, run as three nested multiplex PCR rounds, produced the TCR beta libraries. TCRdb called the multiplex PCR reads again in MiXCR, with one record for every CDR3 protein. There are about 99,000 distinct CDR3 sequences in the sample; almost 70% occur only once, and 7.5% to 10% lies in the top ten. The tissue used was unsorted bulk material of about 17-33 mg. RNA and DNA were co-extracted from it with the AllPrep DNA/RNA mini kit. The sequence derives from a woman aged 55 to 70 with primary liver carcinoma and hepatitis B virus infection. Sequencing used liver tumor tissue from sampling region 5. This sample's subset: tumor region T5, tumor centre.

CDR3 sequence reads: CASSFGGHNSPLHF. The CDR3 DNA reads TGTGCCAGCAGCTTTGGGGGGCATAATTCACCGCTCCACTTT. The chain recombines TRBV11-2 with TRBJ1-6; possible D gene TRBD1, 6 bases. CDR1 SGHAT and CDR2 FQNNGV come from the germline V gene. There are 14 residues in the CDR3.